Sequencing of this TCR beta chain was carried out in a study of T cells in Graves' hyperthyroidism and ophthalmopathy. This clonotype came up many times. The CDR3 regions of TCR beta were amplified from RNA transcripts. The HTBI primer set drove a first-round RT-PCR of the TCR CDR3. From the multiplex PCR reads, TCRdb called clonotypes with MiXCR, one entry per CDR3 protein. The sample shows hundreds of thousands of distinct CDR3 sequences, about 18% of them seen only once. Exclusion of a patient resulted from uncontrolled infection, other autoimmune disease, pregnancy or lactation. Between the trimmed V and J ends, which lost 3 bases and 1 base, there was a span of 6 bases. CDR3 length equals 13 residues.

This TCR was recovered from a woman aged 18-30 years with Graves' hyperthyroidism. Material: blood. The V gene is TRBV12-3 or TRBV12-4, the J gene TRBJ2-5, with D unclear. CDR3 region: CASSFAAQETQYF. The DNA of the CDR3 is TGTGCCAGCAGTTTTGCGGCCCAAGAGACCCAGTACTTC.